The 30 T cell receptor beta chains below all came from one sample that was sequenced in a study of blood T cell repertoires in COVID-19. Sequencing was performed with immunoSEQ multiplex PCR; in TCRdb, only in-frame clones are kept and a portion is missing. The repertoire holds 650,000 to 800,000 clones, with more than 80% as singletons. Sequencing was carried out using peripheral blood. The source is a woman younger than 30 with acute or convalescent COVID-19.

Concerning this clone itself: This same CDR3 is encoded by further DNA sequences in the sample. V gene TRBV4-3 combines with J gene TRBJ1-5; 8 positions match TRBD1. This CDR3 spans 15 amino acids. V shed 1 base and J 3 bases; nucleotides not matched to a gene: 2. In germline, CDR1 is LGHNA, CDR2 YSLEER. CDR3 loop: CASSQGTGNNQPQHF. CDR3 nucleotides: TGCGCCAGCAGCCAAGGGACAGGGAACAATCAGCCCCAGCATTTT.

This chain links TRBV2 with TRBJ2-7, with 8 nucleotides matching TRBD2. Trimming took 7 bases from V and 3 from J; bases not matched to a gene: 5. The germline gives CDR1 SNHLY, CDR2 FYNNEI. This CDR3 has 13 residues. In DNA, the CDR3 is TGTGCCAGCACCGGGGGGGTATTCTACGAGCAGTACTTC. Its translation is CASTGGVFYEQYF.

The J gene is TRBJ2-3, the V gene TRBV3-1 (or the pseudogene TRBV3-2); weak D call: TRBD2 (6 bases). The germline gives CDR1 LGHDT, CDR2 YNNKEL (reference sequence). The CDR3 is 14 amino acids. Trimming left V 4 bases short and J 8 bases short, with 16 bases between. The CDR3 is CASSRETRGFTQYF. The DNA of the CDR3 is TGTGCCAGCAGCCGAGAGACTAGGGGCTTTACGCAGTATTTT.

In this sample, this clone turned up once. The gene calls are TRBV11-2 and TRBJ1-2, with TRBD1 matching over 8 bases. CDR1 and CDR2 from the germline V gene are SGHAT and FQNNGV. The CDR3 length is 13 residues. Trimming at V came to 5 bases and at J to 5 bases, leaving 4 bases not matched to a gene. The DNA for the CDR3 is TGTGCCAGCAGCCAGGGGGCTGCATATGGCTACACCTTC. Translating gives CASSQGAAYGYTF.

Regarding this clone: Different DNA sequences within this sample yield the same CDR3. The V gene is TRBV24-1, the J gene TRBJ1-1; D not certain. Germline V CDR1 and CDR2: KGHDR, SFDVKD. The CDR3 sequence is 11 residues long. V shed 6 bases and J shed 4 bases, with 5 bases lying between them. The chain's CDR3 is CATSRGTEAFF. Here the CDR3 DNA reads TGTGCCACCAGTCGCGGCACTGAAGCTTTCTTT.

This clone has at least ten counts. Distinct nucleotide sequences in the sample also encode this CDR3. The rearrangement uses TRBV24-1 and TRBJ2-3; the D gene is possibly TRBD1 (5 bases). There are 15 residues in the CDR3. Between the trimmed V and J ends, which lost 2 bases and 3 bases, there was a span of 11 bases. Germline V lookup: CDR1 KGHDR, CDR2 SFDVKD. The chain's CDR3 is CATSDSQGGTDTQYF. CDR3 bases: TGTGCCACCAGTGATTCCCAGGGCGGAACAGATACGCAGTATTTT.

This clone was detected only a few times. V gene TRBV10-3 combines with J gene TRBJ1-1; D is uncertain. The germline gives CDR1 ENHRY, CDR2 SYGVKD. V was clipped by 5 bases and J by 1 base, with 8 bases between them. The CDR3 loop spans 13 amino acids. Here the CDR3 DNA reads TGTGCCATCAGTACCACAGAGAACACTGAAGCTTTCTTT. The encoded protein is CAISTTENTEAFF.

The chain has TRBV6-5 and TRBJ1-6; TRBD1 is a possible D gene (6 bases). Trimming pared 5 bases from V and 3 bases from J, leaving 11 bases between. The CDR3 totals 15 residues. CDR1 is MNHEY, CDR2 SVGAGI, per germline. CDR3 sequence reads: CASSHREGYNSPLHF. In DNA form, the CDR3 reads TGTGCCAGCAGTCACAGGGAGGGCTATAATTCACCCCTCCACTTT.

The chain recombines TRBV3-1 (or the pseudogene TRBV3-2) with TRBJ2-3; possibly TRBD1 for D (8 bases). V lost 2 bases and J lost 1, with 19 bases in between. CDR1 is LGHDT and CDR2 is YNNKEL in the germline V gene (reference sequence). The CDR3 totals 18 residues. DNA of the CDR3: TGTGCCAGCAGCCAAAAAGCGGGGAGACAGGGGCGCACAGATACGCAGTATTTT. Its translation is CASSQKAGRQGRTDTQYF.

The V and J genes are TRBV6-4 and TRBJ1-2; 7 nucleotides align to TRBD1. Germline CDR1 MRHNA, CDR2 SNTAGT. Trimming at V came to 7 bases and at J to 1 base, leaving 9 bases not matched to a gene. The CDR3 length is 15 residues. CDR3 amino acids: CASTQRDSLNYGYTF. CDR3 coding DNA: TGTGCCAGCACTCAGAGGGACAGCCTTAACTATGGCTACACCTTC.

J is TRBJ1-2 and V is TRBV27; 10 bases are shared with TRBD1. This CDR3 has 14 residues. Per germline, CDR1 MNHEY and CDR2 SMNVEV (reference sequence). Losses at the gene ends were 4 bases for V and 4 bases for J; bases not matched to a gene: 3. The CDR3 region has the DNA TGTGCCAGCAGTTACGGACAGGGGGGCTATGGCTACACCTTC. Translation gives CASSYGQGGYGYTF.

The chain combines TRBV19 with TRBJ2-2; TRBD1 matches 12 bases. The CDR3 length is 16 residues. J was trimmed by 5 bases and V by 5 bases; bases with no gene match: 6. Germline loops: CDR1 LNHDA, CDR2 SQIVND (reference sequence). The CDR3 DNA follows: TGTGCCAGTAGTCGCCGGGACAGGGGGCGGACCGGGGAGCTGTTTTTT. Translation: CASSRRDRGRTGELFF.

The chain is built from TRBV10-2 and TRBJ2-1; 7 nucleotides agree with TRBD2. Germline CDR1 and CDR2: WSHSY and SAAADI. J lost 6 bases, V lost 4 bases, and 9 bases had no gene match. This CDR3 is 15 amino acids long. The CDR3 here is CASSGGRGSFNEQFF. The CDR3 coding sequence is TGCGCCAGCAGTGGGGGGAGGGGTAGCTTCAATGAGCAGTTCTTC.

This clone was counted only a few times. The chain carries TRBV24-1 and TRBJ1-2; tentative D call: TRBD1 (6 bases). Germline V gene data show CDR1 as KGHDR and CDR2 as SFDVKD. V dropped 1 base and J dropped 7 bases, with 12 bases sitting between them. CDR3 size: 14 residues. The chain's CDR3 is CATSDLQGFGGYTF. CDR3 in DNA: TGTGCCACCAGTGATTTACAGGGATTCGGTGGCTACACCTTC.

Regarding this clone: Other DNA sequences in the sample encode the same CDR3. This rearrangement joins TRBV5-6 to TRBJ1-2, with 9 bases identical to TRBD1. Per the germline V gene, CDR1 is SGHDT and CDR2 is YYEEEE. V lost 4 bases and J lost 3; bases outside the gene matches: 4. The CDR3 runs 14 residues. CDR3 in DNA: TGTGCCAGCAGCCTGGGACAGGGATACTATGGCTACACCTTC. Residues: CASSLGQGYYGYTF. Full variable domain (missing parts from reference TRBV5-6 and TRBJ1-2): DAGVTQSPTHLIKTRGQQVTLRCSPKSGHDTVSWYQQALGQGPQFIFQYYEEEERQRGNFPDRFSGHQFPNYSSELNVNALLLGDSALYLCASSLGQGYYGYTFGSGTRLTVV.

J is TRBJ2-7 and V is TRBV5-6, with 7 bases matching TRBD1. The germline gives CDR1 SGHDT, CDR2 YYEEEE. This CDR3 is built from 14 residues. The V and J ends lost 5 bases and 5 bases, in that order; junction bases with no gene match: 10. CDR3 nucleotides: TGTGCCAGCAGGTCGACAGGGAGCATCCACGAGCAGTACTTC. Its translation is CASRSTGSIHEQYF.

This sequence joins TRBV9 and TRBJ1-4, with 10 nucleotides matching TRBD1. V shed 2 bases, J shed 2 bases, and the junction held 3 bases outside the gene matches. The CDR3 covers 16 residues. Per germline, CDR1 SGDLS and CDR2 YYNGEE. CDR3: CASSVGTGVTNEKLFF. Written as DNA, the CDR3 is TGTGCCAGCAGCGTCGGGACAGGGGTTACTAATGAAAAACTGTTTTTT.

The chain links TRBV5-1 to TRBJ1-1, with D tentatively TRBD1 (5 bases). The CDR3 has 14 residues. V lost 1 base, J lost 3 bases, and 10 bases lay in between. Per the germline V gene, CDR1 is SGHRS and CDR2 is YFSETQ. The CDR3 sequence is CASSLFSRDTEAFF. The CDR3 DNA reads as TGCGCCAGCAGCTTGTTTTCCAGGGACACTGAAGCTTTCTTT.

With regard to this clone: Other DNA sequences from this sample encode an identical CDR3 as well. The rearrangement joins TRBV3-1 (or the pseudogene TRBV3-2) to TRBJ1-2, with 9 bases fitting TRBD1. Germline trimming cut 1 base from V and 6 bases from J; bases unmatched to any gene: 0. Germline CDR1 reads LGHDT; CDR2 reads YNNKEL (reference sequence). CDR3 size: 13 residues. The CDR3 DNA follows: TGTGCCAGCAGCCAAGGGACAGGGGATGGCTACACCTTC. Its translation is CASSQGTGDGYTF.

The chain uses TRBV6-4 and TRBJ2-1; 10 positions match TRBD1. The germline V gene encodes CDR1 MRHNA and CDR2 SNTAGT. The CDR3 has 14 residues. V dropped 6 bases and J dropped 7; count of bases not matched to a gene: 6. CDR3 amino acids: CASRMDRGTNEQFF. The CDR3 DNA is TGTGCCAGCAGGATGGACAGGGGGACTAATGAGCAGTTCTTC.

V gene TRBV19 combines with J gene TRBJ1-5; weak D call: TRBD1 (6 bases). In germline, CDR1 is LNHDA, CDR2 SQIVND (reference sequence). With 2 bases removed from V and 5 bases from J, the gap between germline ends came to 10 bases. The CDR3 sequence is 14 residues long. The CDR3 coding sequence is TGTGCCAGTAGTATACGGGGGGCCCATCAGCCCCAGCATTTT. This gives the protein CASSIRGAHQPQHF.

The CDR3 nucleotides are TGTGCCACCAGTGATAGGGGCAGGGACTACGAGCAGTACTTC. Translated: CATSDRGRDYEQYF. The chain employs TRBV24-1 and TRBJ2-7, with D maybe TRBD1 (5 bases). This CDR3 has 14 amino acids. V was trimmed by 3 bases and J by 3 bases, leaving 11 bases between them. The germline CDR1 and CDR2 sequences are KGHDR and SFDVKD.

The genes are TRBV28 and TRBJ1-2; 9 bases map to TRBD1. This CDR3 is built from 15 residues. The V gene end was trimmed by 6 bases and the J gene end by 1 base; junction bases not matched to a gene: 6. Germline V gives CDR1 MDHEN, CDR2 SYDVKM. CDR3 bases: TGTGCCAGCAGGGGGTTGGGACAGGGTAACTATGGCTACACCTTC. Its protein product is CASRGLGQGNYGYTF.

The sample holds one count of this clone. This chain connects TRBV14 to TRBJ1-3; D perhaps matches TRBD1 (5 bases). Per germline, CDR1 SGHDN and CDR2 FVKESK. Trimming removed 0 bases from V and 1 base from J, with 10 bases in between. The CDR3 extends over 16 amino acids. This CDR3 reads CASSQDRYRSGNTIYF. The CDR3 DNA is TGTGCCAGCAGCCAAGATCGGTACAGGTCTGGAAACACCATATATTTT.

The CDR3 DNA reads TGCGCCAGCAGCCAAGGGATTTTCAGGGGTGTAGGCAATCAGCCCCAGCATTTT. This encodes CASSQGIFRGVGNQPQHF. This chain links TRBV4-1 with TRBJ1-5; a weak D match, TRBD1 (6 bases). With 1 base removed from V and 2 bases from J, the gap between germline ends came to 18 bases. The germline gives CDR1 MGHRA, CDR2 YSYEKL. This CDR3 region has 18 residues.

This clone was seen a few times. The chain is built from TRBV5-1 and TRBJ2-7; 8 bases are shared with TRBD1. The J segment lost 4 bases and the V segment lost 0 bases, leaving 9 bases of the junction unmatched. This CDR3 comprises 16 residues. Per the germline V gene, CDR1 is SGHRS and CDR2 is YFSETQ. CDR3 coding DNA: TGCGCCAGCAGCTTGGACGGACAGGGCCTAGCGTACGAGCAGTACTTC. This encodes CASSLDGQGLAYEQYF. The full variable domain, rest sourced from reference TRBV5-1 and TRBJ2-7, is KAGVTQTPRYLIKTRGQQVTLSCSPISGHRSVSWYQQTPGQGLQFLFEYFSETQRNKGNFPGRFSGRQFSNSRSEMNVSTLELGDSALYLCASSLDGQGLAYEQYFGPGTRLTVT.

V and J are TRBV2 and TRBJ2-7; D perhaps matches TRBD2 (5 bases). CDR3 size: 13 residues. With 6 bases removed from V and 2 bases from J, the gap between germline ends came to 11 bases. Germline CDR1 SNHLY, CDR2 FYNNEI. The CDR3, as DNA: TGTGCCAGCAGCGTCGGGATGCCCTACGAGCAGTACTTC. This sequence encodes CASSVGMPYEQYF.

The chain employs TRBV18 and TRBJ2-7; 9 bases map to TRBD1. The CDR3 is made up of 20 amino acids. Germline CDR1 reads KGHSH; CDR2 reads LQKENI. The ends lost 0 bases at V and 3 bases at J; junction bases unmatched: 18. The CDR3 loop reads CASSPPRGTGISTNLYEQYF. The CDR3 region has the DNA TGTGCCAGCTCACCACCGCGGGGGACAGGGATTAGTACGAACCTCTACGAGCAGTACTTC.

This chain links TRBV5-1 with TRBJ2-5, with 7 bases identical to TRBD1. Looked up from germline, CDR1 is SGHRS and CDR2 is YFSETQ. CDR3 length equals 15 residues. V lost 1 base to trimming and J lost 2 bases; unmatched junction nucleotides: 5. The CDR3 here is CASSLMAGGQETQYF. For the CDR3, the DNA is TGCGCCAGCAGCTTGATGGCAGGGGGTCAAGAGACCCAGTACTTC.

CDR3: CASSITGDQPQHF. As DNA, the CDR3 is TGTGCCAGCAGTATCACAGGGGATCAGCCCCAGCATTTT. This rearrangement joins TRBV28 to TRBJ1-5, with 7 bases fitting TRBD1. Trimming removed 5 bases from V and 5 bases from J; junction bases left unmatched: 3. Germline V CDR1 and CDR2: MDHEN, SYDVKM. The CDR3 covers 13 residues.